The 15 T cell receptor beta chains listed next were all sequenced from one sample in a study of neurological immune-mediated disorders. TCRdb used MiXCR to reprocess the 5' RACE reads, holding one entry per CDR3 protein. This table holds tens of thousands of distinct CDR3 sequences, 2.5% to 3% found once. Sequenced material: PBMCs. These TCRs come from a woman under 40 with multiple sclerosis.

The V and J genes are TRBV19 and TRBJ1-5; the D is unclear. V was shortened by 9 bases and J by 4 bases, with 13 bases between the two germline ends. Germline loops: CDR1 LNHDA, CDR2 SQIVND (reference sequence). CDR3 length equals 13 residues. The CDR3 DNA reads as TGTGCCAGCGACCGGGCCCTTAATCAGCCCCAGCATTTT. This translates into CASDRALNQPQHF.

This clonotype appeared many times. The genes are TRBV5-1 and TRBJ2-7; TRBD2 matches 10 bases. Germline V gene sequence: CDR1 SGHRS, CDR2 YFSETQ. With V trimmed by 2 bases and J by 5 bases, 16 bases remained unmatched. This CDR3 region has 18 residues. The CDR3 here is CASSFLRASAGGYHEQYF. The CDR3 DNA follows: TGCGCCAGCAGCTTTCTGCGGGCCTCAGCGGGAGGGTACCACGAGCAGTACTTC.

Concerning this clonotype itself: The junction does not match germline at one end; this may be a read error. J is TRBJ2-3 and V is TRBV7-7; D not resolved. Germline V lookup: CDR1 SSHAT, CDR2 FNYEAQ (reference sequence). This CDR3 region has 14 residues. The CDR3 sequence: CASSSNPSGDTQYF. In nucleotides, the CDR3 is TGTGCTAGCAGCTCCAACCCTTCTGGGGATACGCAGTATTTT.

This clonotype was seen repeatedly, ten times or more. The chain combines TRBV3-1 with TRBJ2-1; D is possibly TRBD2 (6 bases). Trimming shortened V by 5 bases and J by 9 bases, and 20 bases separated the two germline ends. CDR3 length: 15 amino acids. Germline CDR1 is LGHDT and CDR2 is YNNKEL (reference sequence). The CDR3 loop is CASSAWVAGSSEQFF. DNA for the CDR3: TGTGCCAGCAGCGCCTGGGTGGCGGGATCCAGTGAGCAGTTCTTC.

Many counts were recorded for this clonotype. The CDR3 DNA reads as TGTGCCTCCCGGGTGACTAGCGATACCGGGGAGCTGTTTTTT. Protein product: CASRVTSDTGELFF. The chain uses TRBV7-3 and TRBJ2-2, with 8 nucleotides matching TRBD2. CDR3 size: 14 residues. Germline CDR1 SGHTA, CDR2 FQGTGA. Losses at the gene ends were 11 bases for V and 5 bases for J; bases not matched to a gene: 10.

This clonotype was seen at least ten times. The chain uses TRBV12-5 and TRBJ1-5; D ambiguous. With 5 bases removed from V and 7 bases from J, the gap between germline ends came to 6 bases. This CDR3 is built from 11 residues. Germline values: CDR1 LGHNT, CDR2 FRNRAP. CDR3 in amino acids: CASGPYQPQHF. The CDR3, as DNA: TGTGCTAGTGGTCCCTACCAGCCCCAGCATTTT. Full variable domain (rest looked up from reference TRBV12-5 and TRBJ1-5): DARVTQTPRHKVTEMGQEVTMRCQPILGHNTVFWYRQTMMQGLELLAYFRNRAPLDDSGMPKDRFSAEMPDATLATLKIQPSEPRDSAVYFCASGPYQPQHFGDGTRLSIL.

This clonotype was seen at least ten times. The chain joins TRBV27 to TRBJ2-7; D gene uncertain. The CDR3 consists of 15 residues. V was pared by 7 bases and J by 2 bases, with 18 bases between. Germline V gene data show CDR1 as MNHEY and CDR2 as SMNVEV (reference sequence). The CDR3 coding sequence is TGTGCCAGCACCCTTGGGCTTCGCCTCACCTACGAGCAGTACTTC. It yields the protein CASTLGLRLTYEQYF.

The table lists this clonotype with many counts. This chain uses TRBV20-1 with TRBJ2-7; perhaps TRBD1 as D (6 bases). Trimming cost V 5 bases and J 2 bases, with 16 bases left between them. CDR1 DFQATT and CDR2 SNEGSKA come from the germline V gene (reference sequence). The CDR3 loop spans 14 amino acids. CDR3 sequence reads: CSAPGQRTPYEQYF. The CDR3 bases are TGCAGTGCTCCCGGACAGCGCACCCCCTACGAGCAGTACTTC.

This clonotype appeared many times. This chain's CDR3 is CASSFNGEQYF. The CDR3 DNA reads TGTGCCAGCAGCTTTAATGGGGAGCAGTACTTC. This chain uses TRBV9 with TRBJ2-7; D not resolved. The V end lost 4 bases, the J end lost 7 bases, and 9 bases lay between the germline ends. The V gene's germline CDR1 is SGDLS and CDR2 YYNGEE. The CDR3 loop spans 11 amino acids.

There are many counts of this clonotype. V usage is TRBV7-9 and J usage is TRBJ1-1; D gene uncertain. This CDR3 is built from 16 residues. V lost 5 bases, J lost 7 bases, and 23 bases lay in between. CDR1 is SEHNR, CDR2 FQNEAQ, per germline (reference sequence). CDR3 in amino acids: CASSHQLGVFLGEAFF. The CDR3 nucleotides are TGTGCCAGCAGCCATCAATTGGGAGTTTTTCTTGGTGAAGCTTTCTTT.

This clonotype was recorded at least ten times. J is TRBJ2-6 and V is TRBV28, with a possible D match to TRBD1 (6 bases). The CDR3 loop spans 14 amino acids. V was cut by 8 bases and J by 2 bases, with 10 bases left in between. Per germline, CDR1 MDHEN and CDR2 SYDVKM. Written as DNA, the CDR3 is TGTGCCAGCCGGCAGGGGCCTGGGGCCAACGTCCTGACTTTC. It is translated as CASRQGPGANVLTF.

This clonotype was detected ten times or more. CDR3 residues: CASSNGPAYEQYF. The CDR3 nucleotides are TGTGCCAGCAGTAACGGGCCTGCCTACGAGCAGTACTTC. The chain carries TRBV7-2 and TRBJ2-7; D is ambiguous. Trimming left V 6 bases short and J 2 bases short, with 11 bases between. The CDR3 runs 13 residues. The germline gives CDR1 SGHTA, CDR2 FQGNSA.

This clonotype occurred many times. V usage is TRBV7-9 and J usage is TRBJ2-2; TRBD1 matches 7 bases. In germline, CDR1 is SEHNR, CDR2 FQNEAQ (reference sequence). This CDR3 region has 15 residues. V dropped 5 bases and J dropped 8; count of bases not matched to a gene: 11. The CDR3: CASSTGESVVGELFF. The CDR3 DNA follows: TGTGCCAGCAGCACAGGGGAATCGGTTGTGGGGGAGCTGTTTTTT.

This clonotype has at least ten counts. The chain is built from TRBV15 and TRBJ2-7; weak D call: TRBD1 (6 bases). This CDR3 has 14 amino acids. CDR1 is LNHNV and CDR2 is YYDKDF in the germline V gene (reference sequence). V was trimmed by 0 bases and J by 6 bases, leaving 12 bases between them. The CDR3 DNA reads as TGTGCCACCAGCAGAGAAGACAGGTTCGCCGAGCAGTACTTC. Its translation is CATSREDRFAEQYF.

This clonotype was seen at least ten times. The gene calls are TRBV5-1 and TRBJ2-5; D perhaps matches TRBD1 (6 bases). The CDR3 totals 14 residues. The V gene's germline CDR1 is SGHRS and CDR2 YFSETQ. V was clipped by 1 base and J by 0 bases, with 7 bases between them. The CDR3 coding sequence is TGCGCCAGCAGCTTGAGGGACAACCAAGAGACCCAGTACTTC. Its protein product is CASSLRDNQETQYF. The complete variable domain, with remaining parts taken from reference TRBV5-1 and TRBJ2-5, reads KAGVTQTPRYLIKTRGQQVTLSCSPISGHRSVSWYQQTPGQGLQFLFEYFSETQRNKGNFPGRFSGRQFSNSRSEMNVSTLELGDSALYLCASSLRDNQETQYFGPGTRLLVL.